This T cell receptor beta chain derives from a study of blood T cell repertoires in COVID-19. Study background: Acute-phase and convalescent COVID-19 samples originated in the United States, Italy and Spain.

The CDR3 covers 18 residues. Germline V lookup: CDR1 GTSNPN, CDR2 SVGIG (reference sequence). The ends were cut back, 0 bases at V and 0 bases at J, with 15 bases in the middle. The method was immunoSEQ multiplex PCR; TCRdb's version includes in-frame clones alone and lacks a portion of them. This table holds around 140,000 clones, 84% found once. The rearrangement uses TRBV30 and TRBJ1-6; possibly TRBD1 for D (5 bases). This TCR derives from a man aged 60-69 years with active or convalescent COVID-19. The material sequenced was peripheral blood. The CDR3 spells CAWSVRGALSSYNSPLHF. The CDR3 nucleotides are TGTGCCTGGAGTGTACGCGGGGCCCTGAGCTCCTATAATTCACCCCTCCACTTT.